This note documents a single TCR beta chain sequence. These data originate in a study of blood T cell repertoires in COVID-19. Across the whole study: Donors in the United States, Italy and Spain gave samples during acute or convalescent COVID-19. Sample material is recorded as cDNA or gDNA derived from T cells, B-cell-depleted T cells, or PBMCs.

V was pared by 7 bases and J by 4 bases, with 11 bases of the junction left unmatched. CDR3 size: 15 residues. The germline V gene has CDR1 ENHRY and CDR2 SYGVKD. In the original analysis: The authors estimated nucleated cell counts from reference gene primer amplification. TCRdb keeps only in-frame clones here, not all; method: immunoSEQ multiplex PCR. The V and J calls and clone size were taken over from that table, and D and trimming were inferred from the DNA. The sample holds some 73,000 clones, roughly 86% seen once. Sample: peripheral blood. The clonotype was recovered from an older woman with acute or convalescent COVID-19. V is TRBV10-3 and J is TRBJ2-3; 7 nucleotides match TRBD2. The CDR3 here is CAITSGLSGADTQYF. The CDR3 DNA reads TGTGCCATCACCAGCGGGCTAAGCGGGGCAGATACGCAGTATTTT.